One and the same sample provided the 22 T cell receptor beta chains below, sequenced in a study of identifying expanded T cells in peripheral blood. The table came from immunoSEQ multiplex PCR; TCRdb's copy has only in-frame clones and leaves some out. The repertoire has 100,000 to 150,000 clones, around four fifths of them found once; the top ten carry 2.5% to 3.5%. The sample taken for sequencing was blood. All receptors derive from a person aged 18-70 years in good health.

V usage is TRBV7-2 and J usage is TRBJ2-7; either TRBD1 or TRBD2 may supply D (5 bases each). The CDR3 runs to 13 residues. The germline gives CDR1 SGHTA, CDR2 FQGNSA. Trimming stripped 2 bases from V and 6 bases from J, with 11 bases between. The CDR3 coding sequence is TGTGCCAGCAGCTTAATGGGGGTTTTCGAGCAGTACTTC. Protein product: CASSLMGVFEQYF.

This clone was seen only once. The V call is TRBV5-1, the J call TRBJ2-2, with 12 positions matching TRBD1. The CDR3 has 16 residues. V was pared by 3 bases and J by 10 bases, with 10 bases of the junction left unmatched. Germline loops: CDR1 SGHRS, CDR2 YFSETQ. The DNA of the CDR3 is TGCGCCAGCAGCTCAACTCCGGGACAGGGGGCCGCGGAGCTGTTTTTT. Translation: CASSSTPGQGAAELFF.

This chain links TRBV11-2 with TRBJ1-3, with 9 nucleotides matching TRBD1. Unmatched junction bases numbered 6, after V lost 6 bases and J lost 3 bases. The CDR3 covers 15 residues. CDR1 SGHAT and CDR2 FQNNGV come from the germline V gene. CDR3: CASRSGTGIGNTIYF. In DNA form, the CDR3 reads TGTGCCAGCAGATCCGGGACAGGGATTGGAAACACCATATATTTT.

The CDR3 here is CASSPRTGVREKLFF. The CDR3 bases are TGCGCCAGCAGCCCTCGGACAGGGGTGAGGGAAAAACTGTTTTTT. The chain is built from TRBV4-3 and TRBJ1-4; the match to TRBD1 covers 9 bases. V trimming: 4 bases; J trimming: 8 bases; junction bases outside the gene matches: 8. Germline CDR1 and CDR2: LGHNA and YSLEER. The length of the CDR3 is 15 residues.

This clone was counted a single time. The chain recombines TRBV7-9 with TRBJ2-2; D uncertain. CDR1 is SEHNR and CDR2 is FQNEAQ in the germline V gene (reference sequence). Trimming shortened V by 4 bases and J by 6 bases, and 6 bases separated the two germline ends. CDR3 length: 12 amino acids. The CDR3 loop is CASSSESGELFF. The CDR3 DNA follows: TGTGCCAGCAGCTCCGAATCCGGGGAGCTGTTTTTT.

The J gene is TRBJ1-1, the V gene TRBV11-3; the D gene is possibly TRBD1 (6 bases). There are 16 residues in the CDR3. Per germline, CDR1 SGHNT and CDR2 YENEEA. The germline V and J ends were trimmed by 1 base and 6 bases, with 18 bases remaining between them. In DNA, the CDR3 is TGTGCCAGCAGCTTAGTACAGGGAGGCGTTTCGGCTGAAGCTTTCTTT. Its protein is CASSLVQGGVSAEAFF.

This clone was counted once. Written as DNA, the CDR3 is TGCAGCGGGGGTAATTCGGATACGCAGTATTTT. Amino acid sequence: CSGGNSDTQYF. V and J are TRBV29-1 and TRBJ2-3, with D hard to call. This CDR3 contains 11 residues. In germline, CDR1 is SQVTM, CDR2 ANQGSEA. Trimming shortened V by 7 bases and J by 6 bases, and 11 bases separated the two germline ends.

The gene calls are TRBV7-9 and TRBJ1-2; D gene ambiguous. This CDR3 is built from 13 residues. V lost 3 bases to trimming and J lost 4 bases, with 9 bases between them. Germline loops: CDR1 SEHNR, CDR2 FQNEAQ (reference sequence). The CDR3 DNA reads TGTGCCAGCAGCTTGGAGGGAGGCTATGGCTACACCTTC. This codes for CASSLEGGYGYTF.

The CDR3, as DNA: TGTGCCAGTAGTATATTGGGCGAAGTGAACACTGAAGCTTTCTTT. Protein sequence: CASSILGEVNTEAFF. The rearrangement uses TRBV19 and TRBJ1-1; no firm D call. The CDR3 runs 15 residues. From germline, CDR1 is LNHDA and CDR2 SQIVND (reference sequence). The V end was cut by 2 bases, the J end by 0 bases, with 10 bases between.

This rearrangement joins TRBV6-6 to TRBJ1-5; 7 bases match TRBD1. The CDR3 loop spans 15 amino acids. Trimming took 4 bases from V and 3 from J; bases not matched to a gene: 6. Germline V gene lookup returns CDR1 MNHNY and CDR2 SVGAGI (reference sequence). The CDR3, as DNA: TGTGCCAGCAGTTGGGGGACAGAAAACAATCAGCCCCAGCATTTT. Translation gives CASSWGTENNQPQHF.

The V gene is TRBV5-6, the J gene TRBJ2-5; the match to TRBD2 covers 8 bases. CDR1 and CDR2 from the germline V gene are SGHDT and YYEEEE. The V gene end was trimmed by 3 bases and the J gene end by 9 bases; junction bases not matched to a gene: 4. This CDR3 spans 12 amino acids. The CDR3 is CASSWGRGAQYF. The CDR3 DNA sequence: TGTGCCAGCAGCTGGGGGCGGGGGGCCCAGTACTTC. The full variable domain, in which reference TRBV5-6 and TRBJ2-5 provide the parts outside the CDR3, is DAGVTQSPTHLIKTRGQQVTLRCSPKSGHDTVSWYQQALGQGPQFIFQYYEEEERQRGNFPDRFSGHQFPNYSSELNVNALLLGDSALYLCASSWGRGAQYFGPGTRLLVL.

V gene TRBV27 combines with J gene TRBJ1-5, with D unclear. Looked up from germline, CDR1 is MNHEY and CDR2 is SMNVEV (reference sequence). The ends were cut back, 4 bases at V and 2 bases at J, with 12 bases in the middle. There are 15 residues in the CDR3. The CDR3 DNA sequence: TGTGCCAGCAGTTGGGGAACCGGCGGCAATCAGCCCCAGCATTTT. This encodes CASSWGTGGNQPQHF.

V gene TRBV29-1 combines with J gene TRBJ2-3, with 8 bases aligning to TRBD1. This CDR3 spans 17 amino acids. Germline-derived CDR1 and CDR2 are SQVTM and ANQGSEA. V lost 4 bases to trimming and J lost 6 bases; unmatched junction nucleotides: 18. The DNA of the CDR3 is TGCAGCGTTGCAGGGGGCCTGTGGGACAGCCCGTCCGATACGCAGTATTTT. It yields the protein CSVAGGLWDSPSDTQYF.

J is TRBJ2-5 and V is TRBV7-9; 10 nucleotides agree with TRBD2. CDR1 is SEHNR, CDR2 FQNEAQ, per germline (reference sequence). J lost 9 bases, V lost 1 base, and 5 bases had no gene match. The CDR3 spans 14 residues. As DNA, the CDR3 is TGTGCCAGCAGCTTAGAAGTACTAGCGGGGCCCCAGTACTTC. Amino acids: CASSLEVLAGPQYF.

J is TRBJ1-1 and V is TRBV6-5; D is perhaps TRBD1 (6 bases). The germline V gene encodes CDR1 MNHEY and CDR2 SVGAGI. Trimming shortened V by 4 bases and J by 1 base, and 13 bases separated the two germline ends. The CDR3 runs to 15 residues. CDR3 nucleotide sequence: TGTGCCAGCAGTTTAGGGGGGACACAGAACACTGAAGCTTTCTTT. Its protein product is CASSLGGTQNTEAFF.

Notes on this clone: This specimen includes other DNA sequences encoding the same CDR3. The V gene is TRBV5-6, the J gene TRBJ1-5; TRBD1 matches at 9 bases. CDR3 length: 17 residues. The ends lost 3 bases at V and 9 bases at J; junction bases unmatched: 16. Germline V CDR1 and CDR2: SGHDT, YYEEEE. In DNA form, the CDR3 reads TGTGCCAGCAGCTCCGGGACAGGGTTTTGGAATTTGGTGCCCCAGCATTTT. Translating it yields CASSSGTGFWNLVPQHF.

The chain recombines TRBV21-1 with TRBJ2-1; TRBD1 is the table's D call and was not checked against the DNA. TRBV21-1 is tagged as a pseudogene. This CDR3 contains 14 residues. The CDR3 spells CASSKEQVGNEQFF. The CDR3 DNA is TGTGCCAGCAGCAAAGAGCAGGTAGGCAATGAGCAGTTCTTC.

The CDR3 here is CACKTGTSYEQYF. The CDR3 coding sequence is TGTGCCTGTAAGACAGGCACGTCCTACGAGCAGTACTTC. V and J are TRBV30 and TRBJ2-7; a possible D gene is TRBD1 (6 bases). The germline V gene has CDR1 GTSNPN and CDR2 SVGIG (reference sequence). Between the trimmed V and J ends, which lost 6 bases and 1 base, there was a span of 13 bases. The CDR3 extends over 13 amino acids.

This rearrangement joins TRBV19 to TRBJ1-2; no definite D call. V was trimmed by 4 bases and J by 7 bases, leaving 13 bases between them. Germline CDR1 reads LNHDA; CDR2 reads SQIVND (reference sequence). This CDR3 contains 13 residues. The CDR3 sequence: CASSRQGVSGYTF. The CDR3 DNA sequence: TGTGCCAGTAGTAGACAAGGCGTGAGTGGCTACACCTTC.

V is TRBV5-4 and J is TRBJ2-1, with 8 bases that match TRBD1. The CDR3 sequence is 15 residues long. Germline loops: CDR1 SGHNT, CDR2 YYREEE (reference sequence). V dropped 5 bases and J dropped 3; count of bases not matched to a gene: 7. For the CDR3, the DNA is TGTGCCAGCAGTTTCGGACAGGGTGTCTACAATGAGCAGTTCTTC. Translated, it gives CASSFGQGVYNEQFF.

The chain recombines TRBV18 with TRBJ2-4; a possible D gene is TRBD2 (6 bases). The germline CDR1 and CDR2 sequences are KGHSH and LQKENI. CDR3 size: 17 residues. Trimming left V 0 bases short and J 1 base short, with 13 bases between. For the CDR3, the DNA is TGTGCCAGCTCACCACCTGGAGGGGATGGTGCCAAAAACATTCAGTACTTC. This codes for CASSPPGGDGAKNIQYF.

The gene calls are TRBV4-3 and TRBJ1-5; D gene uncertain. The CDR3 is 13 amino acids. CDR1 and CDR2 (germline): LGHNA, YSLEER. Trimming removed 4 bases from V and 7 bases from J, with 11 bases in between. CDR3 sequence (DNA): TGCGCCAGCAGCCCCTCGGGAGGACAGCCCCAGCATTTT. It is translated as CASSPSGGQPQHF.